The next 16 T cell receptor beta chains were all read from a single sample in a study of breast tumors, draining lymph nodes, adjacent tissues (dated by TCRdb to the mid-2010s). Lymph node samples were obtained from the axillary draining lymph nodes of breast cancer patients. The library was generated by multiplex PCR. Sequenced on an Illumina HiSeq 2000. TCRdb reran the public reads through fastp at Q25 and MiXCR, keeping productive beta chains. Entries that share a CDR3 protein sequence are merged under the most common genes and DNA. In this sample the table shows around 140,000 distinct CDR3 sequences, around 20% of which occur a single time. The biggest ten clones account for 2.6% of the sample. The sample comprised axillary lymph node tissue. These receptors came from a female donor with breast cancer. Some clones in this sample may be carry-over from other donors' samples.

The chain carries TRBV20-1 and TRBJ2-5; 10 bases map to TRBD2. J was trimmed by 7 bases and V by 6 bases; bases with no gene match: 17. The CDR3 extends over 16 amino acids. Germline CDR1 is DFQATT and CDR2 is SNEGSKA (reference sequence). The CDR3 sequence is CSAEGVRTSGAGTQYF. The CDR3 DNA reads as TGCAGTGCCGAGGGGGTCCGGACTAGCGGCGCAGGGACCCAGTACTTC.

This clonotype was recorded many times. The CDR3 loop is CASSLGQGGGELFF. For the CDR3, the DNA is TGTGCCAGCAGCCTAGGACAGGGCGGCGGGGAGCTGTTTTTT. The chain combines TRBV4-2 with TRBJ2-2, with 8 bases lining up with TRBD1. The J segment lost 7 bases and the V segment lost 4 bases, leaving 5 bases of the junction unmatched. CDR1 is LGHNA and CDR2 is YNFKEQ in the germline V gene. This CDR3 comprises 14 residues.

This clonotype was counted at least ten times. This chain links TRBV11-3 with TRBJ2-1, with 16 bases identical to TRBD2. Germline-derived CDR1 and CDR2 are SGHNT and YENEEA. With V trimmed by 5 bases and J by 0 bases, 13 bases remained unmatched. There are 21 residues in the CDR3. This chain's CDR3 is CASSVQPGLAGGPSSYNEQFF. CDR3 in DNA: TGTGCCAGCAGCGTACAGCCGGGACTAGCGGGAGGGCCTAGCTCCTACAATGAGCAGTTCTTC. The variable domain in full, with the rest retrieved from reference TRBV11-3 and TRBJ2-1, is EAGVVQSPRYKIIEKKQPVAFWCNPISGHNTLYWYLQNLGQGPELLIRYENEEAVDDSQLPKDRFSAERLKGVDSTLKIQPAELGDSAVYLCASSVQPGLAGGPSSYNEQFFGPGTRLTVL.

There are many counts of this clonotype. This rearrangement joins TRBV7-9 to TRBJ2-2; 7 nucleotides line up with TRBD1. Germline V gene data show CDR1 as SEHNR and CDR2 as FQNEAQ (reference sequence). The junction had 3 bases not matched to a gene; V was cut back by 5 bases and J by 6 bases. CDR3 size: 13 residues. In DNA form, the CDR3 reads TGTGCCAGCAGCCCCACAGGGGCCGGGGAGCTGTTTTTT. This gives the protein CASSPTGAGELFF. The variable domain in full, completed from reference TRBV7-9 and TRBJ2-2, reads DTGVSQNPRHKITKRGQNVTFRCDPISEHNRLYWYRQTLGQGPEFLTYFQNEAQLEKSRLLSDRFSAERPKGSFSTLEIQRTEQGDSAMYLCASSPTGAGELFFGEGSRLTVL.

This clonotype was seen ten or more times. This sequence joins TRBV20-1 and TRBJ2-7; 7 nucleotides match TRBD1. The CDR3 loop spans 13 amino acids. Trimming at V came to 7 bases and at J to 4 bases, leaving 10 bases not matched to a gene. The germline V gene has CDR1 DFQATT and CDR2 SNEGSKA (reference sequence). Here the CDR3 DNA reads TGCAGTGTCCCCGGGACAGCCTTTTACGAGCAGTACTTC. Amino acids: CSVPGTAFYEQYF.

With regard to this clonotype: Just one base apart from a much larger clone, this may be a read error. This rearrangement joins TRBV11-3 to TRBJ2-1, with 13 bases lining up with TRBD2. Germline CDR1 is SGHNT and CDR2 is YENEEA. The CDR3 totals 16 residues. Unmatched junction bases numbered 8, after V lost 5 bases and J lost 7 bases. The CDR3 region has the DNA TGTGCCAGCAGCGCCCGACTAGCGGGAGGTAAGAATGAGCAGTTCTTC. Amino acids: CASSARLAGGKNEQFF.

This clonotype has a count of ten or more. The J gene is TRBJ2-7, the V gene TRBV19, with a tentative D call TRBD2 (5 bases). V dropped 3 bases and J dropped 2 bases, with 5 bases sitting between them. Germline V gene lookup returns CDR1 LNHDA and CDR2 SQIVND (reference sequence). The CDR3 length is 12 residues. CDR3 protein: CASSMGAYEQYF. DNA of the CDR3: TGTGCCAGTAGTATGGGAGCCTACGAGCAGTACTTC.

With regard to this clonotype: A much larger clonotype is one base distant, so this may be a read error. J is TRBJ2-1 and V is TRBV18; D possibly corresponds to TRBD1 (5 bases). CDR1 is KGHSH, CDR2 LQKENI, per germline. The CDR3 contains 15 residues. As DNA, the CDR3 is TGTGCCAGCTCACGAAGCGCGGTAGAGGACAATGAGCAGTCCTTC. Its protein product is CASSRSAVEDNEQSF.

In regard to this clonotype: Sequence at one end of the junction differs from germline and may be a read error. This rearrangement joins TRBV11-2 to TRBJ2-1; D is unresolved. CDR3 length equals 15 residues. The germline CDR1 and CDR2 sequences are SGHAT and FQNNGV. The CDR3 loop is CASSLGGGSYNGQFF. The CDR3 DNA is TGTGCCAGCAGCTTAGGAGGCGGTTCCTACAATGGGCAGTTCTTC.

A word on this clonotype: A much more abundant neighbour one base away suggests this may be a read error. This rearrangement joins TRBV10-3 to TRBJ2-7; D gene ambiguous. This CDR3 is 12 amino acids long. Per germline, CDR1 ENHRY and CDR2 SYGVKD. The CDR3: CAISTEPYEQSF. For the CDR3, the DNA is TGTGCCATCAGTACTGAGCCCTACGAGCAGTCCTTC.

This clonotype was recorded many times. The chain uses TRBV5-8 and TRBJ2-1; D gene unclear. This CDR3 contains 12 residues. Trimming removed 2 bases from V and 9 bases from J, with 9 bases in between. Per germline, CDR1 SGHTS and CDR2 YDEGEE. CDR3 loop: CASSFGVGEQFF. CDR3 sequence (DNA): TGTGCCAGCAGCTTCGGAGTTGGTGAGCAGTTCTTC.

Of note for this clonotype: Possible read error: a much larger clone is one base away. This CDR3 fails to terminate in the conserved phenylalanine or tryptophan, so it likely reflects a read error. The chain joins TRBV7-2 to TRBJ2-1, with TRBD2 identical over 8 bases. The CDR3 is 15 residues long. After removal of 7 bases from V and 3 bases from J, the junction contained 8 bases not matched to a gene. The germline V gene encodes CDR1 SGHTA and CDR2 FQGNSA. The DNA for the CDR3 is TGTGCCAGCATCCCAACGGGGGGGGTCTACAATGAGCAGTTCTCC. This translates into CASIPTGGVYNEQFS.

This clonotype has a count of ten or more. This chain connects TRBV11-3 to TRBJ1-2; unclear D gene. Germline V gene data show CDR1 as SGHNT and CDR2 as YENEEA. The CDR3 covers 13 residues. V gave up 3 bases and J gave up 3 bases, with 8 bases separating them. The DNA of the CDR3 is TGTGCCAGCAGCTTTCGGGCAGACTATGGCTACACCTTC. It specifies CASSFRADYGYTF.

This clonotype appeared many times. The gene calls are TRBV10-3 and TRBJ2-7; D may be TRBD1 (5 bases). V shed 3 bases and J shed 6 bases, with 6 bases lying between them. Germline values: CDR1 ENHRY, CDR2 SYGVKD. The CDR3 sequence is 11 residues long. In nucleotides, the CDR3 is TGTGCCATCAGTGAAAGGGGCGAGCAGTACTTC. Amino acids: CAISERGEQYF.

As to this clonotype: It may be a read error: a sequence one base away is much more abundant. The chain uses TRBV3-1 and TRBJ2-5; 8 nucleotides align to TRBD2. This CDR3 has 15 amino acids. Per the germline V gene, CDR1 is LGHDT and CDR2 is YNNKEL (reference sequence). CDR3 coding DNA: TGTGCCAACAGCCCATCGGGACTAGTCACGGGGGCCCAGTACTTC. Amino acids: CANSPSGLVTGAQYF.

This clonotype appeared many times. The J gene is TRBJ2-1, the V gene TRBV12-3 or TRBV12-4, with D possibly matching TRBD1 (5 bases). There are 14 residues in the CDR3. V lost 2 bases and J 0 bases, leaving 5 bases between the germline ends. CDR3 sequence: CASSLTGSYNEQFF. Here the CDR3 DNA reads TGTGCCAGCAGTTTAACAGGCTCCTACAATGAGCAGTTCTTC.